The text below deals with one T cell receptor (beta chain). Its specificity is unknown. One end of the junction fails to match germline, which may point to a read error. This specimen belongs to a study of cytomegalovirus exposure and HLA in healthy donors. Study background: Out of approximately 170 million T cells, an earlier analysis found fewer than 140 million unique TCR beta sequences in total.

Study-level results: Earlier findings revealed that most TCR beta V segments proved productive either about 87% or about 30% of the time. TCR beta chain V- and J-gene trimming was linked, in a later analysis, to a missense variant in DCLRE1C.

Per germline, CDR1 SEHNR and CDR2 FQNEAQ (reference sequence). CDR3 length equals 12 residues. PCR amplification relied on 60 Vbeta primers (plus 13 Jbeta primers). Libraries were prepared by immunoSEQ multiplex PCR; TCRdb keeps only in-frame clonotypes and omits some of them. The sample shows 100,000 to 150,000 clones, about two thirds of them seen only once. Specimen: PBMCs. The receptor was derived from an older woman in good health and CMV-seropositive. The chain carries TRBV7-9 and TRBJ1-4; D remains ambiguous. CDR3 loop: CSSSAGSEKLFF. In DNA, the CDR3 is TGTTCCAGCTCGGCCGGGTCTGAAAAACTGTTTTTT.